This TCR beta chain appears in the sequencing data of a study of blood T cells in healthy people across ages. Whole-study results and caveats: Long-lived donors carried more naive CD4+ cells and greater diversity than aged donors.

V was shortened by 2 bases and J by 7 bases, with 17 bases between the two germline ends. The CDR3 extends over 14 amino acids. CDR1 SQVTM and CDR2 ANQGSEA come from the germline V gene. This clonotype was detected only a few times. Its specificity is unknown. Next came a second PCR, run for roughly 6 to 11 cycles, which used a sample-barcoded 5' primer along with a J-beta primer mix. TCRdb called the 5' RACE reads again in MiXCR, with one record for every CDR3 protein. The repertoire includes about a million distinct CDR3 sequences, approximately 38% of them detected once, and about an eighth sits in the top ten.

The sequenced sample was blood. The source of this sequence is a man aged 18 to 30 in good health. V gene TRBV29-1 combines with J gene TRBJ1-2, with D possibly TRBD1 on 6 matching bases. CDR3 sequence: CSVELVGATTGYTF. The CDR3, as DNA: TGCAGCGTTGAATTGGTGGGGGCCACAACTGGCTACACCTTC.